One and the same sample provided the 18 T cell receptor beta chains below, sequenced in a study of shared clonotypes between healthy human individuals. TCRdb's copy holds only in-frame clones and misses some; the assay was immunoSEQ multiplex PCR. The sample has about 490,000 clones, about 79% seen once; the top ten hold approximately 13%. Sequencing was carried out using PBMCs. These receptors all come from a woman between 35 and 50 years old in good health. Some clones in this sample may be carry-over from other donors' samples.

The chain employs TRBV5-1 and TRBJ2-7, with D possibly being TRBD1 (5 bases). The CDR3 covers 15 residues. Trimming shortened V by 7 bases and J by 1 base, and 18 bases separated the two germline ends. CDR1 and CDR2 from the germline V gene are SGHRS and YFSETQ. The CDR3 loop reads CASSFNQGLSYEQYF. CDR3 nucleotide sequence: TGCGCCAGCTCCTTCAACCAGGGTCTTTCCTACGAGCAGTACTTC.

The chain employs TRBV28 and TRBJ1-2; no definite D call. The length of the CDR3 is 12 residues. The V end lost 6 bases, the J end lost 7 bases, and 12 bases lay between the germline ends. Germline CDR1 reads MDHEN; CDR2 reads SYDVKM. CDR3 coding DNA: TGTGCCAGCAGGGGCAGCTCTGGTGGCTACACCTTC. It codes for CASRGSSGGYTF.

This clone was picked up a small number of times. V gene TRBV19 combines with J gene TRBJ2-2; tentative D call: TRBD1 (6 bases). This CDR3 comprises 17 residues. Trimming cost V 4 bases and J 6 bases, with 21 bases left between them. CDR1 is LNHDA and CDR2 is SQIVND in the germline V gene (reference sequence). CDR3 bases: TGTGCCAGTAGTACAAACCGGGACACGGAGAAACCCGGGGAGCTGTTTTTT. This codes for CASSTNRDTEKPGELFF.

This clone was detected only a few times. The chain employs TRBV27 and TRBJ2-1; possible D gene TRBD2, 6 bases. V was pared by 3 bases and J by 9 bases, with 15 bases between. The CDR3 has 14 amino acids. The V gene's germline CDR1 is MNHEY and CDR2 SMNVEV (reference sequence). For the CDR3, the DNA is TGTGCCAGCAGTTTGCGCCGATCTAGCGCTGAGCAGTTCTTC. This gives the protein CASSLRRSSAEQFF.

The chain has TRBV9 and TRBJ2-7; 8 nucleotides align to TRBD1. With V trimmed by 3 bases and J by 5 bases, 7 bases remained unmatched. This CDR3 has 14 amino acids. CDR1 and CDR2 (germline): SGDLS, YYNGEE. The DNA of the CDR3 is TGTGCCAGCAGCGGACTGACAGGGGTGGACGAGCAGTACTTC. Translated, it gives CASSGLTGVDEQYF.

Remarks on this clone: Other DNA sequences in the same sample also yield this CDR3. The chain links TRBV5-1 to TRBJ2-3; the match to TRBD2 covers 10 bases. V dropped 4 bases and J dropped 2; count of bases not matched to a gene: 7. Per the germline V gene, CDR1 is SGHRS and CDR2 is YFSETQ. CDR3 length: 16 residues. The CDR3 is CASSTGLAEFTDTQYF. Written as DNA, the CDR3 is TGCGCCAGCAGCACCGGACTAGCGGAGTTCACAGATACGCAGTATTTT.

As to this clone: The sample contains more than one DNA sequence encoding this CDR3. The gene calls are TRBV6-5 and TRBJ1-3; D ambiguous. CDR1 MNHEY and CDR2 SVGAGI come from the germline V gene. The CDR3 is made up of 14 amino acids. The ends were cut back, 0 bases at V and 1 base at J, with 4 bases in the middle. CDR3 in amino acids: CASSYSGSGNTIYF. In nucleotides, the CDR3 is TGTGCCAGCAGTTACTCGGGTTCTGGAAACACCATATATTTT.

CDR3 in amino acids: CASSSPSGSKLVYTQYF. In DNA form, the CDR3 reads TGTGCCAGCAGTTCCCCGTCCGGATCGAAACTAGTGTATACGCAGTATTTT. The rearrangement uses TRBV27 and TRBJ2-3; tentatively, D is TRBD2 (5 bases). Trimming pared 4 bases from V and 7 bases from J, leaving 24 bases between. Germline V lookup: CDR1 MNHEY, CDR2 SMNVEV (reference sequence). This CDR3 has 17 residues.

The chain has TRBV28 and TRBJ2-1; 7 bases are a match to TRBD2. Germline trimming cut 5 bases from V and 0 bases from J; bases unmatched to any gene: 7. Germline V lookup: CDR1 MDHEN, CDR2 SYDVKM. There are 16 residues in the CDR3. CDR3 amino acids: CASSPWGGSSYNEQFF. The DNA for the CDR3 is TGTGCCAGCAGTCCCTGGGGCGGGAGCTCCTACAATGAGCAGTTCTTC.

This clone has a single count. The chain carries TRBV7-8 and TRBJ2-7; D is undetermined. CDR3 length: 11 residues. V lost 8 bases, J lost 1 base, and 6 bases lay in between. The germline V gene has CDR1 SGHVS and CDR2 FQNEAQ. The CDR3 region is CASVESYEQYF. CDR3 bases: TGTGCCAGCGTTGAGTCCTACGAGCAGTACTTC.

V gene TRBV25-1 combines with J gene TRBJ2-7; 7 nucleotides line up with TRBD1. The CDR3 has 16 residues. J lost 0 bases, V lost 3 bases, and 8 bases had no gene match. CDR1 MGHDK and CDR2 SYGVNS come from the germline V gene. CDR3 protein: CASSDPRTGSSYEQYF. CDR3 DNA sequence: TGTGCCAGCAGTGATCCCCGGACAGGAAGCTCCTACGAGCAGTACTTC.

The J gene is TRBJ2-5, the V gene TRBV9, with D maybe TRBD1 (6 bases). The V end was cut by 6 bases, the J end by 2 bases, with 17 bases between. The V gene's germline CDR1 is SGDLS and CDR2 YYNGEE. The length of the CDR3 is 15 residues. This CDR3 is CASTSGGQGQETQYF. CDR3 coding DNA: TGTGCCAGCACTTCAGGTGGGCAGGGGCAAGAGACCCAGTACTTC.

The gene calls are TRBV11-2 and TRBJ2-1; either TRBD1 or TRBD2 may supply D (5 bases each). CDR1 and CDR2 (germline): SGHAT, FQNNGV. The CDR3 length is 14 residues. Trimming left V 5 bases short and J 7 bases short, with 15 bases between. CDR3: CASSGGYIGNEQFF. In nucleotides, the CDR3 is TGTGCCAGCAGCGGGGGATATATCGGAAATGAGCAGTTCTTC.

This chain joins TRBV16 and TRBJ2-3; weak D call: TRBD2 (5 bases). The CDR3 has 15 residues. Germline V gene data show CDR1 as KGHSY and CDR2 as FQNENV. V gave up 1 base and J gave up 6 bases, with 14 bases separating them. CDR3 residues: CASSQFSGTVDTQYF. The CDR3 DNA sequence: TGTGCCAGCAGCCAATTCAGCGGTACGGTTGATACGCAGTATTTT. The full variable domain, with the rest looked up from reference TRBV16 and TRBJ2-3, is GEEVAQTPKHLVRGEGQKAKLYCAPIKGHSYVFWYQQVLKNEFKFLISFQNENVFDETGMPKERFSAKCLPNSPCSLEIQATKLEDSAVYFCASSQFSGTVDTQYFGPGTRLTVL.

The V gene is TRBV7-2, the J gene TRBJ2-7; D not resolved. CDR1 and CDR2 from the germline V gene are SGHTA and FQGNSA. Trimming removed 3 bases at V and 5 bases at J, with 5 bases between. The CDR3 totals 11 residues. The CDR3 loop reads CASSFYDEQYF. The CDR3 bases are TGTGCCAGCAGCTTTTACGACGAGCAGTACTTC.

This clone occurred once. The gene calls are TRBV29-1 and TRBJ2-2; D remains ambiguous. Trimming shortened V by 4 bases and J by 1 base, and 7 bases separated the two germline ends. Germline CDR1 SQVTM, CDR2 ANQGSEA. The CDR3 totals 13 residues. This CDR3 is CSVGLRNTGELFF. CDR3 nucleotides: TGCAGCGTTGGATTACGGAACACCGGGGAGCTGTTTTTT.

V gene TRBV4-2 combines with J gene TRBJ2-3; no firm D call. Germline CDR1 reads LGHNA; CDR2 reads YNFKEQ. V lost 0 bases to trimming and J lost 1 base, with 5 bases between them. The CDR3 is 14 amino acids. The CDR3 loop reads CASSQDKGTDTQYF. The DNA for the CDR3 is TGTGCCAGCAGCCAAGATAAGGGCACAGATACGCAGTATTTT.

The chain is built from TRBV28 and TRBJ2-7, with TRBD1 matching over 8 bases. This CDR3 has 14 residues. The V gene's germline CDR1 is MDHEN and CDR2 SYDVKM. V lost 6 bases, J lost 0 bases, and 4 bases stayed unmatched. CDR3: CASRYRGSSYEQYF. In DNA, the CDR3 is TGTGCCAGCAGGTACAGGGGGAGCTCCTACGAGCAGTACTTC.